A selection of T cell receptor beta chains follows, all from one sample in a study of blood T cells in healthy people across ages. TCRdb reprocessed the 5' RACE reads via MiXCR and lists one record per CDR3 protein. In the table there are 800,000 or so distinct CDR3 sequences, 20% to 30% of which are singletons. The sample was also reused in another study, on T cells of mothers and their children.

Sequences were obtained from blood. These receptors all stem from a boy aged 5-17 years in good health. Each CDR3 is given with its conserved first and last residue. A D gene is named only where the DNA matches it firmly. Not every row has a clone size; where given, it reads once, few, many or a size class.

>TRBD1|TRBJ1-2|few|TRBV20-1
TGCAGTGCGAAGACAGGGGGCGACTATGGCTACACCTTC
CSAKTGGDYGYTF
>NA|TRBJ1-4|few|TRBV7-2
TGTGCCAGCAGCGGGGGGCGGGGCGAAAAACTGTTTTTT
CASSGGRGEKLFF
>NA|TRBJ2-7|NA|TRBV6-2/TRBV6-3
TGTGCCAGCAGTTACAATTCGGCCTACGAGCAGTACTTC
CASSYNSAYEQYF
>TRBD1|TRBJ2-3|few|TRBV6-2/TRBV6-3
TGTGCCAGCAGTTACTCGACAGGGGTCAGAGATACGCAGTATTTT
CASSYSTGVRDTQYF
>NA|TRBJ2-3|few|TRBV27
TGTGCCAGCAGTTGGTCGGCCACAGGTACGCAGTATTTT
CASSWSATGTQYF
>NA|TRBJ1-5|NA|TRBV19
TGTGCCAGTAGGGACGCCCAGGGGAGCAATCAGCCCCAGCATTTT
CASRDAQGSNQPQHF
>NA|TRBJ2-4|NA|TRBV11-2
TGTGCCAGCAGCTTAGTTCAGGGGTTGAACATTCAGTACTTC
CASSLVQGLNIQYF
>NA|TRBJ2-7|few|TRBV9
TGTGCCAGCAGCGTATCGGCCAGCAGCTCCTACGAGCAGTACTTC
CASSVSASSSYEQYF
>NA|TRBJ2-7|NA|TRBV3-1
TGTGCCAGCGGCCAAGTGCGGCGCGAGCAGTACTTC
CASGQVRREQYF
>TRBD2|TRBJ2-5|few|TRBV11-2
TGTGCCTGCAGCTGGGGGGGCCAAGAGACCCAGTACTTC
CACSWGGQETQYF
>NA|TRBJ2-1|NA|TRBV6-2/TRBV6-3
TGTGCCAGCAGTTATTCGGCCCCCAGGGGGGTATACAATGAGCAGTTCTTC
CASSYSAPRGVYNEQFF
>TRBD1|TRBJ2-7|NA|TRBV18
TGTGCCAGCTCAACTTCTGACAGGGGGCACACCTACGAGCAGTACTTC
CASSTSDRGHTYEQYF
>NA|TRBJ1-2|once|TRBV11-2
TGTGCCAGCAGCCCAGCGGGGTCCGCAGGCTATGGCTACACCTTC
CASSPAGSAGYGYTF
>TRBD1|TRBJ2-1|NA|TRBV5-1
TGCGCCAGCAGCTTGGCAGGGGGCTCTTGGGATGAGCAGTTCTTC
CASSLAGGSWDEQFF
>NA|TRBJ1-2|few|TRBV25-1
TGTGCCAGCAGTGAATTCCCCGCAGGGCCTAACTATGGCTACACCTTC
CASSEFPAGPNYGYTF
>NA|TRBJ2-3|NA|TRBV20-1
TGCAGTGCTAGAGATCCCTTGAAGAGCACAGATACGCAGTATTTT
CSARDPLKSTDTQYF
>TRBD2|TRBJ2-3|NA|TRBV18
TGTGCCAGCTCACCACTCGAACTAGCGGGACGGGCAGATACGCAGTATTTT
CASSPLELAGRADTQYF
>NA|TRBJ2-1|few|TRBV28
TGTGCCAGCAGTCCCCGGTTGACCTCCTACAATGAGCAGTTCTTC
CASSPRLTSYNEQFF
>TRBD2|TRBJ2-4|NA|TRBV4-3
TGCGCCAGCAGCCCCCGGGTAGCGGGGGACGTGGGCATTCAGTACTTC
CASSPRVAGDVGIQYF
>NA|TRBJ2-7|few|TRBV7-3
TGTGCCAGCAGCTCTGCAAGCGAATACGAGCAGTACTTC
CASSSASEYEQYF
>NA|TRBJ2-4|NA|TRBV4-2
TGTGCCAGCAGCCAAGATGTTGGAACCCTAGGGGCCAAAAACATTCAGTACTTC
CASSQDVGTLGAKNIQYF
>NA|TRBJ1-3|NA|TRBV4-3
TGCGCCAGCAGCCATGATGTGACAAGCTCTGGAAACACCATATATTTT
CASSHDVTSSGNTIYF
>NA|TRBJ2-4|NA|TRBV28
TGTGCCAGCAGTACCCCAGGGGATGGGGGCAAAAACATTCAGTACTTC
CASSTPGDGGKNIQYF
>NA|TRBJ1-2|NA|TRBV25-1
TGTGCCACCCAGGGGATGGGGCAAACTGGTGGCTACACCTTC
CATQGMGQTGGYTF
>TRBD2|TRBJ2-3|NA|TRBV7-2
TGTGCCAGCCGGGGGGACGGCACAGATACGCAGTATTTT
CASRGDGTDTQYF
>NA|TRBJ2-1|NA|TRBV11-2
TGTGCCAGCAGACTTCAAGTAGCTGCCAGCGCAACCTACAATGAGCAGTTCTTC
CASRLQVAASATYNEQFF
>NA|TRBJ1-1|many|TRBV6-6
TGTGCCAGCAGTTACTCGAAAGGTACTGAAGCTTTCTTT
CASSYSKGTEAFF
>NA|TRBJ1-2|NA|TRBV28
TGTGCCAGCAGTTTCTTGGGGTACTATGGCTACACCTTC
CASSFLGYYGYTF
>NA|TRBJ2-5|few|TRBV6-6
TGTGCCAGCAGTCCGGGGACAATCGGAGAGACCCAGTACTTC
CASSPGTIGETQYF
>NA|TRBJ2-7|few|TRBV7-2
TGTGCCAGCAGCTTCACGGCCTACTACGAGCAGTACTTC
CASSFTAYYEQYF
>NA|TRBJ2-1|NA|TRBV20-1
TGCAGTGAGGCTAATTCCTACAATGAGCAGTTCTTC
CSEANSYNEQFF
>NA|TRBJ2-5|NA|TRBV20-1
TGCAGTGCCCGGGACGACCAAGAGACCCAGTACTTC
CSARDDQETQYF
>NA|TRBJ2-5|few|TRBV7-8
TGTGCCATATCGCAGGAGGAGTACCAAGAGACCCAGTACTTC
CAISQEEYQETQYF
>TRBD1|TRBJ1-4|NA|TRBV28
TGTGCCAGCAGTTTAGTCGGACAGGGGGCAGGAGAAAAACTGTTTTTT
CASSLVGQGAGEKLFF
>TRBD2|TRBJ2-3|NA|TRBV7-8
TGTGCCAGCAGCATGGGACTAGCGGGGGTCACAGATACGCAGTATTTT
CASSMGLAGVTDTQYF
>NA|TRBJ2-3|NA|TRBV4-2
TGTGCCAGCAGCCAAGATTCGAGACTAGGAGGCACAGATACGCAGTATTTT
CASSQDSRLGGTDTQYF
>NA|TRBJ2-2|NA|TRBV5-1
TGCGCCAGCGGCCCCCGAGTCGGGGAGCTGTTTTTT
CASGPRVGELFF
>NA|TRBJ2-7|few|TRBV27
TGTGCCAGCAGTCCATCCCTTGGCTACGAGCAGTACTTC
CASSPSLGYEQYF
>NA|TRBJ2-7|NA|TRBV12-5
TGTGCTAGTGGCCGGGACGGCACCTACGAGCAGTACTTC
CASGRDGTYEQYF
>TRBD2|TRBJ2-3|many|TRBV11-2
TGTGCCAGCAGCTTATCCGGGACTAGCGGGGGTCAAGACATGCAGTATTTT
CASSLSGTSGGQDMQYF
>TRBD1|TRBJ2-1|few|TRBV13
TGTGCCAGCAGCTTAACCGGGACAGGGGGGTATGAGCAGTTCTTC
CASSLTGTGGYEQFF
>NA|TRBJ2-7|NA|TRBV12-3/TRBV12-4
TGTGCCAGCAGCGCAGGGACAACAAAATCCTACGAGCAGTACTTC
CASSAGTTKSYEQYF
>NA|TRBJ1-2|NA|TRBV5-1
TGCGCCAGCAGCGAGTTCCCAGAATATGGCTACACCTTC
CASSEFPEYGYTF
>TRBD1|TRBJ2-1|few|TRBV5-1
TGCGCCAGCAGCGAGACAGGGATCCATGAGCAGTTCTTC
CASSETGIHEQFF
>NA|TRBJ2-6|few|TRBV14
TGTGCCAGCAGCCAACGGTACTCTGGGGCCAACGTCCTGACTTTC
CASSQRYSGANVLTF
>TRBD2|TRBJ2-1|few|TRBV20-1
TGCAGTGCGTCATCCCGCGTTTCTAGCGGGAGAAAGTGGTCCTACAATGAGCAGTTCTTC
CSASSRVSSGRKWSYNEQFF
>NA|TRBJ1-1|few|TRBV20-1
TGCAGTGCTAGGGAGACAGGCCTACTTGAAGCTTTCTTT
CSARETGLLEAFF
>TRBD1|TRBJ2-5|NA|TRBV20-1
TGCAGTGCTAGATTCGCAGGGGGCTGGTTGGAGACCCAGTACTTC
CSARFAGGWLETQYF
>NA|TRBJ1-2|few|TRBV6-2/TRBV6-3
TGTGCCAGCGGATCCCTCGGGATCGTCTCTGGCTACACCTTC
CASGSLGIVSGYTF